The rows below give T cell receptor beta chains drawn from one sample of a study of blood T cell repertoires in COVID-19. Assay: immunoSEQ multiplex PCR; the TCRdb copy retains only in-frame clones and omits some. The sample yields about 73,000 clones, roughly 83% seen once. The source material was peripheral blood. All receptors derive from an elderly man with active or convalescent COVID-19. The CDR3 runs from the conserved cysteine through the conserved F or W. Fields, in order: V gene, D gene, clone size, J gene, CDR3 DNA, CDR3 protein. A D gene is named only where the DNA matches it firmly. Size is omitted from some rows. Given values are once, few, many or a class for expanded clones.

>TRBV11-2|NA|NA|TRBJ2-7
TGTGCCAGCAGCACTCCCCCCGTACACGAGCAGTACTTC
CASSTPPVHEQYF
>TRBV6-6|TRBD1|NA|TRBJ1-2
TGTGCCAGCAGTAACTCACCCGGGACAGATGACTATGGCTACACCTTC
CASSNSPGTDDYGYTF
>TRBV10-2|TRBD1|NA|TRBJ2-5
TGCGCCAGCAGTGACAGGGGGCGTAGGGAGACCCAGTACTTC
CASSDRGRRETQYF
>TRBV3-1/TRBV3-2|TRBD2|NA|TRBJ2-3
TGTGCCAGCAGCCAAATTTCTAGCGGGAGGTCCTTTGGGGATACGCAGTATTTT
CASSQISSGRSFGDTQYF
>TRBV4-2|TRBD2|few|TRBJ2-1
TGTGCCAGCAGCCAAAACCCCAGCGGGGGATACAATGAGCAGTTCTTC
CASSQNPSGGYNEQFF
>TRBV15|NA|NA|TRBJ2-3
TGTGCCACCAGCGCGAGCACAGATACGCAGTATTTT
CATSASTDTQYF
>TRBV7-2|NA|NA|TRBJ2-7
TGTGCCAGCAGCTTACGAAAGGGAGGCTACGAGCAGTACTTC
CASSLRKGGYEQYF
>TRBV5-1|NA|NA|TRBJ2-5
TGCGCCAGCAGCTTGTTACAGGTCCAAGAGACCCAGTACTTC
CASSLLQVQETQYF
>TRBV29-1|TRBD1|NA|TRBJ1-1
TGCAGCGCCCGGACAGGGGGAGGCACTGAAGCTTTCTTT
CSARTGGGTEAFF
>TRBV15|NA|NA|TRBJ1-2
TGTGCCACCAGCAGAGATCCGGATGGGCAGATTCTCCAGGATGGCTACACCTTC
CATSRDPDGQILQDGYTF
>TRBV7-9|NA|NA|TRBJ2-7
TGTGCCAGCAGCTCATTGGACAGTCGTTACTCCTACGAGCAGTACTTC
CASSSLDSRYSYEQYF
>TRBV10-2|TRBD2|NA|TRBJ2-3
TGCGCCAGCCTACAAACTAGCGGGGGGACAGATACGCAGTATTTT
CASLQTSGGTDTQYF
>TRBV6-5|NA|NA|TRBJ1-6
TGTGCCAGCAGTTCTGACAGGTCTCGATCACCCCTCCACTTT
CASSSDRSRSPLHF
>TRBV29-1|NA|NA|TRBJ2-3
TGCAGCGTTGATGCTCGGCAGGCTATCAGCACAGATACGCAGTATTTT
CSVDARQAISTDTQYF
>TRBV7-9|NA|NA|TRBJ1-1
TGTGCCAGCAGCCGAGGGTTTGGTGAAGCTTTCTTT
CASSRGFGEAFF
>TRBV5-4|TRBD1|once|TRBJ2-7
TGTGCCAGCAGCTTGGCCGGACAGGGCGACGAGCAGTACTTC
CASSLAGQGDEQYF
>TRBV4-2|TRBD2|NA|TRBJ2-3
TGTGCCAGCAGTCACCCGCTAGCGGGAGTCCCGGATACGCAGTATTTT
CASSHPLAGVPDTQYF
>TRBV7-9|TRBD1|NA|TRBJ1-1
TGTGCCAGCAGCAGACTGACAGGGTTTGGGACTGAAGCTTTCTTT
CASSRLTGFGTEAFF
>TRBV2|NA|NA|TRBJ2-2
TGTGCCAGCAGGACATCGGAGGGCGGGACCGGGGAGCTGTTTTTT
CASRTSEGGTGELFF
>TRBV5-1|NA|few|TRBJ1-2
TGCGCCAGCAGCTTTGAGGCGGAATCGGGGGGCTACACCTTC
CASSFEAESGGYTF
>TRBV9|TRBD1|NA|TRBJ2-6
TGTGCCAGCAGCCCCTGGGACAGGGGCCCCTCTGGGGCCAACGTCCTGACTTTC
CASSPWDRGPSGANVLTF
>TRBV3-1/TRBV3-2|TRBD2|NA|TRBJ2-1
TGTGCCAGCAGACCAGGACTAGCGGCTTCCTACAATGAGCAGTTCTTC
CASRPGLAASYNEQFF
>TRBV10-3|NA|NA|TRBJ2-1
TGTGCCACAGTGGAGGGGGCGGACTACAATGAGCAGTTCTTC
CATVEGADYNEQFF
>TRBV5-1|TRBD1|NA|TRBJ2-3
TGCGCCAGCAGCATACAGGGGGCGAGCACAGATACGCAGTATTTT
CASSIQGASTDTQYF
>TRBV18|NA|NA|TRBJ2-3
TGTGCCAGCTCAGGCGGGGGCACAGATACGCAGTATTTT
CASSGGGTDTQYF
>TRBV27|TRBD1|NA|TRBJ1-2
TGTATCCCCGGGGACAGGGGGTGCTATGGCTACACCTTC
CIPGDRGCYGYTF
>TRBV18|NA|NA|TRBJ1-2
TGTGCCAGCTCTCCGGACAGAACATATGGCTACACCTTC
CASSPDRTYGYTF
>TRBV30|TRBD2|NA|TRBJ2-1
TGTGCCTGGAGTGGGAGGACTAGCGGGAGAACTAACAATGAGCAGTTCTTC
CAWSGRTSGRTNNEQFF
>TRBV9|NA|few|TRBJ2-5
TGTGCCAGCAGCGTCGGGGTGGGAGAGACCCAGTACTTC
CASSVGVGETQYF
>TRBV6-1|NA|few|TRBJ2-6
TGTGCCAGCAGTGAAGCGCGATTGCAGGGCCAATTTAGGTCTGGGGCCAACGTCCTGACTTTC
CASSEARLQGQFRSGANVLTF
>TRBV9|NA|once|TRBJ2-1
TGTGCCAGCAGCGTCGGACCAGGAGACCTGGGGCTCAATGAGCAGTTCTTC
CASSVGPGDLGLNEQFF
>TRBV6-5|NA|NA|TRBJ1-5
TGTGCCAGCAGTTCGGACAGAAACTTCAATCAGCCCCAGCATTTT
CASSSDRNFNQPQHF
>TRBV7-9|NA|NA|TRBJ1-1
TGTGCCAGCAGCTTAGCGCAGGCGGGTAACACTGAAGCTTTCTTT
CASSLAQAGNTEAFF
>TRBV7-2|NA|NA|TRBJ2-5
TGTGCCAGCAGCTTAGCCAGAACCGGGACAAGGGGGAGAGAGACCCAGTACTTC
CASSLARTGTRGRETQYF
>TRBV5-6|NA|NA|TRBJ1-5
TGTGCCAGCAGCCTCGGGACACAGAATCAGCCCCAGCATTTT
CASSLGTQNQPQHF
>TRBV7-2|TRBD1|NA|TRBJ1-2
TGTGCCAGCAGCTTACCCGGGACAGGGTTGGGCTACACCTTC
CASSLPGTGLGYTF
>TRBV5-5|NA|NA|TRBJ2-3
TGTGCCAGCAGCTCCGAGGTCAGGGTAACAGATACGCAGTATTTT
CASSSEVRVTDTQYF
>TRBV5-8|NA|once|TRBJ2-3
TGTGCCAGAACCTTGGAGCAGGGTGGCACAGATACGCAGTATTTT
CARTLEQGGTDTQYF
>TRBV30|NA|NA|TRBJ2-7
TGTGCCTGGAGTGTACGGGGATTGCCCTACGAGCAGTACTTC
CAWSVRGLPYEQYF
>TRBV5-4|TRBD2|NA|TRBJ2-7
TGTGCCAGCAGATCAACTAGCGGGAGCACCTACGAGCAGTACTTC
CASRSTSGSTYEQYF
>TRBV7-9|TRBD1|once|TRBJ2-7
TGTGCCAGCAGCGCAGTGACAGGGCATAGAGAGCAGTACTTC
CASSAVTGHREQYF
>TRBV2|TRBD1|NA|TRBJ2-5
TGTGCCAGCAGCCGGACAGGGGCCGGTGAGACCCAGTACTTC
CASSRTGAGETQYF
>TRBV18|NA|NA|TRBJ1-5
TGTGCCAGCTCACCCGGTAGCAATCAGCCCCAGCATTTT
CASSPGSNQPQHF
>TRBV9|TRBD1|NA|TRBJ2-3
TGTGCCAGCAGCGTAGACAGGGGGAGAGATACGCAGTATTTT
CASSVDRGRDTQYF
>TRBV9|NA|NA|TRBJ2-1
TGTGCCAGCAGCGTAGGTTCAGGAGGTGGGTACAATGAGCAGTTCTTC
CASSVGSGGGYNEQFF
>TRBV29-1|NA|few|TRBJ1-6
TGCAGCGTTGATTTGGCGGGGGGAGGGCCGAGTTCACCCCTCCACTTT
CSVDLAGGGPSSPLHF
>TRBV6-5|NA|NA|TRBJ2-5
TGTGCCAGCAGTTATCCGGGGGGCGGGTTAGAGACCCAGTACTTC
CASSYPGGGLETQYF
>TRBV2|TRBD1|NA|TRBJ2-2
TGTGCCAGCACATTACAGGGGTTGAACACCGGGGAGCTGTTTTTT
CASTLQGLNTGELFF
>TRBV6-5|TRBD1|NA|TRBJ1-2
TGTGCCAGCAGTCTAGACAGGGGCGATGGCTACACCTTC
CASSLDRGDGYTF
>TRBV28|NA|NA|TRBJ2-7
TGTGCCAGCGGAACAGGTCAGGGATACGAGCAGTACTTC
CASGTGQGYEQYF
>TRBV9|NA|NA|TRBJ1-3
TGTGCCAGCAGCAAGACAGGCAGCCCCGGAAACACCATATATTTT
CASSKTGSPGNTIYF